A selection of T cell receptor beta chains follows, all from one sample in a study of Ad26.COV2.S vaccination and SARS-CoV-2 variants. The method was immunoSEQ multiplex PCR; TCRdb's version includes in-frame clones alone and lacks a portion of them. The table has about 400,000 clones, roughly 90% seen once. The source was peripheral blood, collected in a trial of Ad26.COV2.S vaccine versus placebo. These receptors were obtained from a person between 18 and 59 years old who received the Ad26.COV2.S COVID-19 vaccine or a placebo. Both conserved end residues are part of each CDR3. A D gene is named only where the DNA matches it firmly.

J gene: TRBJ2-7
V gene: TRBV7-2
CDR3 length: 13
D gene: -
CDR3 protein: CASSLGGPYEQYF
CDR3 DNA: TGTGCCAGCAGCTTAGGAGGGCCCTACGAGCAGTACTTC

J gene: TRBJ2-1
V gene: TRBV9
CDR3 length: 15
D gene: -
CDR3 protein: CASSVRDLSYNEQFF
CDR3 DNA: TGTGCCAGCAGCGTTCGGGACTTATCCTACAATGAGCAGTTCTTC

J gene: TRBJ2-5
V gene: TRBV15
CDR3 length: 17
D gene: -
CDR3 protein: CATSKFGDLGRQETQYF
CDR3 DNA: TGTGCCACCAGCAAATTCGGGGATTTAGGCCGACAAGAGACCCAGTACTTC

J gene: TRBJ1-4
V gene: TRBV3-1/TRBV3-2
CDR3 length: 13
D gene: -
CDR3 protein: CASSQVGGEKLFF
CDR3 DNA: TGTGCCAGCAGCCAAGTAGGAGGAGAAAAACTGTTTTTT

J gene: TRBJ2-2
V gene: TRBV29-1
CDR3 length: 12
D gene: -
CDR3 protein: CSALDLTGELFF
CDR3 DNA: TGCAGCGCCTTAGACCTCACCGGGGAGCTGTTTTTT

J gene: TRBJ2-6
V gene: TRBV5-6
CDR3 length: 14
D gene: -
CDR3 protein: CASSLPSGANVLTF
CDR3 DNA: TGTGCCAGCAGCTTGCCCTCTGGGGCCAACGTCCTGACTTTC

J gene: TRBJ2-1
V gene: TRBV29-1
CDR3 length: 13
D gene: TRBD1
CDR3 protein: CSVPGQGYNEQFF
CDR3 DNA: TGCAGCGTTCCAGGACAGGGCTACAATGAGCAGTTCTTC

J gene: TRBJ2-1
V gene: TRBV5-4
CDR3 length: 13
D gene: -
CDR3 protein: CASSFGYYNEQFF
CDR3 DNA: TGTGCCAGCAGCTTCGGCTACTACAATGAGCAGTTCTTC

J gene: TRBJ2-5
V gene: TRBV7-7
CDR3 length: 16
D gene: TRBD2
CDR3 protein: CASSLGTSGAQETQYF
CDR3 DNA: TGTGCTAGCAGCTTAGGGACTAGCGGGGCCCAAGAGACCCAGTACTTC

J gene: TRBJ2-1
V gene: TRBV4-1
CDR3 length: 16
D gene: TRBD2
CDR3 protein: CASSQEVAGGFNEQFF
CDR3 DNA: TGCGCCAGCAGCCAAGAAGTTGCGGGAGGGTTCAATGAGCAGTTCTTC

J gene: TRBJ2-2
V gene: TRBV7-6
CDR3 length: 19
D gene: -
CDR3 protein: CASSKRSRDRVGNTGELFF
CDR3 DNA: TGTGCCAGCAGCAAAAGGTCGCGGGATCGGGTGGGGAACACCGGGGAGCTGTTTTTT

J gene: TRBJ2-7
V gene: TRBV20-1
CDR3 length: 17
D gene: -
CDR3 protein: CSASTSRGGTSVYEQYF
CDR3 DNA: TGCAGTGCTAGTACCTCTAGGGGGGGAACTAGTGTCTACGAGCAGTACTTC

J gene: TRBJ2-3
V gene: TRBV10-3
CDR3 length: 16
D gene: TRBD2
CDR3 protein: CAITRTSGRLTDTQYF
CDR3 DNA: TGTGCCATCACCAGGACTAGCGGGAGGCTCACAGATACGCAGTATTTT

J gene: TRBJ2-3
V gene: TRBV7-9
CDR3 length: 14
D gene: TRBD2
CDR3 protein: CASSPSGRGDTQYF
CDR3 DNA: TGTGCCAGCAGCCCTAGCGGGAGAGGTGATACGCAGTATTTT

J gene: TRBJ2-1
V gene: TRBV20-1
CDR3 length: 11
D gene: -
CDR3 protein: CSAIRGSEQFF
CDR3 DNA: TGCAGTGCTATAAGGGGATCCGAGCAGTTCTTC